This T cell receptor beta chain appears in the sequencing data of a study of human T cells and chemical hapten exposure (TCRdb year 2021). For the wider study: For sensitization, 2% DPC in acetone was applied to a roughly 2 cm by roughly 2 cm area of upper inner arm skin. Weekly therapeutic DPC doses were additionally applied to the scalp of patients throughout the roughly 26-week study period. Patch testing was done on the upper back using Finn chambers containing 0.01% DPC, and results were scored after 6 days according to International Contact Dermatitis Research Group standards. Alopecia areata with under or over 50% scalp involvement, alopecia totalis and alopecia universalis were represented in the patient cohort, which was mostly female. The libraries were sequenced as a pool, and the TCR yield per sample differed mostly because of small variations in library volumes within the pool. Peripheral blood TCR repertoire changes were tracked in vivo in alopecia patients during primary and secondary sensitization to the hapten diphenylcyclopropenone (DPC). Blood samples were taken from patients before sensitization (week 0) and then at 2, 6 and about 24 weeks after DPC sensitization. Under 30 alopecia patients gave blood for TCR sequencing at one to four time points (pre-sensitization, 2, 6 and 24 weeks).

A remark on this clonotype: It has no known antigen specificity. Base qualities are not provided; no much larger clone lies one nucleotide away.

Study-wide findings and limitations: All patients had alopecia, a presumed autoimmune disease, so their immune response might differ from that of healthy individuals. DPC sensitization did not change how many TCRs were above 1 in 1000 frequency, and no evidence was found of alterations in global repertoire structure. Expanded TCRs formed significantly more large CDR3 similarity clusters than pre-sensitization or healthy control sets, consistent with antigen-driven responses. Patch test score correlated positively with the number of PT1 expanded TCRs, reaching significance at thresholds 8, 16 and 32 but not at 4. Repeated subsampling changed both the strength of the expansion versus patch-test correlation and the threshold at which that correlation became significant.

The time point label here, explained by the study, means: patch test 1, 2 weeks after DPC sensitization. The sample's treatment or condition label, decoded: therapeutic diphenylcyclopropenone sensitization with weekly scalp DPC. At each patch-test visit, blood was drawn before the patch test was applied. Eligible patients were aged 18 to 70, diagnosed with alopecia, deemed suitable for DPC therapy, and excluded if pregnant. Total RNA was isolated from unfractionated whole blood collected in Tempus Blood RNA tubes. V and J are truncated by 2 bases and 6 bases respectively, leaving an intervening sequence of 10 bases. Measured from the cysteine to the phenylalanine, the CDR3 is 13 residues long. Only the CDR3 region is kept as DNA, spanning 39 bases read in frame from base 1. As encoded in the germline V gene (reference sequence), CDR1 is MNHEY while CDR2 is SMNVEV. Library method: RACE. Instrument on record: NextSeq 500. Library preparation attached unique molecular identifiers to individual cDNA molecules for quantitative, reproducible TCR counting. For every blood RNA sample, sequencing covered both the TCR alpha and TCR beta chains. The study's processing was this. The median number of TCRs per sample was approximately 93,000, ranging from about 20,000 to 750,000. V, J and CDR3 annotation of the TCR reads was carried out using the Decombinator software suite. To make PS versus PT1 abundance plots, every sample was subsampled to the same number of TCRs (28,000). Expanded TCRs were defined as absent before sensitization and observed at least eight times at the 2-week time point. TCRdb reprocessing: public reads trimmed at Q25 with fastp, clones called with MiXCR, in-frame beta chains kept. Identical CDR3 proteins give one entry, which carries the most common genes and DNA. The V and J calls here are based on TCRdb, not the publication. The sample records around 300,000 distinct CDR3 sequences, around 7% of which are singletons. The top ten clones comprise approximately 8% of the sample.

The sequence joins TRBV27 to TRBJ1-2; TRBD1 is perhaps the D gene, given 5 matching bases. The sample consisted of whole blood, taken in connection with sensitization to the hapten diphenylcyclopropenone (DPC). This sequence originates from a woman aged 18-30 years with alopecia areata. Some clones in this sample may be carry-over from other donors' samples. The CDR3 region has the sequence CASSLVSGNGYTF. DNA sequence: TGTGCCAGCAGTTTAGTGTCAGGGAATGGCTACACCTTC.